These 21 T cell receptor beta chains came from one sample sequenced in a study of blood T cells in healthy people across ages. A J-beta primer mix and a sample-barcoded 5' primer were used in a second PCR of roughly 6 to 11 cycles. One entry per CDR3 protein, called by TCRdb with MiXCR from the 5' RACE reads. The data show about 770,000 distinct CDR3 sequences, approximately 44% seen once. The sequenced sample was blood. The receptors derive from a man in his fifties or sixties in good health.

For the CDR3, the DNA is TGCAGTGCTAGAGAGGCTAGCGGGGGGTATGAGACCCAGTACTTC. Translation gives CSAREASGGYETQYF. The J gene is TRBJ2-5, the V gene TRBV20-1, with 11 bases matching TRBD2. Germline lookup yields CDR1 DFQATT and CDR2 SNEGSKA (reference sequence). V gave up 0 bases and J gave up 5 bases; unmatched junction bases: 5. This CDR3 is 15 amino acids long.

This chain uses TRBV10-3 with TRBJ1-1; a possible D gene is TRBD1 (6 bases). CDR1 is ENHRY and CDR2 is SYGVKD in the germline V gene. The V end lost 6 bases, the J end lost 4 bases, and 15 bases lay between the germline ends. This CDR3 region has 14 residues. In nucleotides, the CDR3 is TGTGCCATCAGCCGAGGGGGAGGGGGCACTGAAGCTTTCTTT. Translated: CAISRGGGGTEAFF.

The V call is TRBV28, the J call TRBJ2-2; no definite D call. Germline V gives CDR1 MDHEN, CDR2 SYDVKM. The CDR3 is made up of 15 amino acids. The V end was cut by 2 bases, the J end by 2 bases, with 9 bases between. The CDR3 DNA is TGTGCCAGCAGTTTAGCACTAACTAACACCGGGGAGCTGTTTTTT. It yields the protein CASSLALTNTGELFF.

This chain connects TRBV7-8 to TRBJ1-6; 7 positions match TRBD1. The CDR3 has 17 amino acids. V was clipped by 1 base and J by 9 bases; unmatched bases: 12. Germline V CDR1 and CDR2: SGHVS, FQNEAQ. CDR3 sequence reads: CASSLVFQGGFGSPLHF. CDR3 DNA: TGTGCCAGCAGCTTAGTCTTCCAGGGGGGGTTTGGTTCACCCCTCCACTTT.

The rearrangement uses TRBV7-2 and TRBJ1-2, with 7 bases lining up with TRBD1. The CDR3 sequence is 16 residues long. The V gene end was trimmed by 0 bases and the J gene end by 2 bases; junction bases not matched to a gene: 6. Germline V gene data show CDR1 as SGHTA and CDR2 as FQGNSA. This chain's CDR3 is CASSLAYTGANYGYTF. Here the CDR3 DNA reads TGTGCCAGCAGCTTAGCGTACACAGGGGCGAACTATGGCTACACCTTC.

The V gene is TRBV9, the J gene TRBJ1-5; no definite D call. The CDR3 is 15 residues long. Germline V lookup: CDR1 SGDLS, CDR2 YYNGEE. The V gene lost 1 base and the J gene lost 4 bases, with 12 bases spanning the gap. CDR3 sequence reads: CASSVSDGLNQPQHF. CDR3 bases: TGTGCCAGCAGCGTATCAGACGGACTGAATCAGCCCCAGCATTTT. Filled out from reference TRBV9 and TRBJ1-5, the complete variable domain reads DSGVTQTPKHLITATGQRVTLRCSPRSGDLSVYWYQQSLDQGLQFLIQYYNGEERAKGNILERFSAQQFPDLHSELNLSSLELGDSALYFCASSVSDGLNQPQHFGDGTRLSIL.

The rearrangement uses TRBV7-8 and TRBJ2-5; 13 bases are a match to TRBD2. CDR3 size: 16 residues. Germline CDR1 SGHVS, CDR2 FQNEAQ. V dropped 5 bases and J dropped 2; count of bases not matched to a gene: 5. DNA of the CDR3: TGTGCCAGCAGCACCCCACTAGCGGGGGGGCAAGAGACCCAGTACTTC. Protein product: CASSTPLAGGQETQYF.

V usage is TRBV20-1 and J usage is TRBJ1-5; D is undetermined. The CDR3 contains 12 residues. With 3 bases removed from V and 0 bases from J, the gap between germline ends came to 3 bases. The germline V gene encodes CDR1 DFQATT and CDR2 SNEGSKA (reference sequence). The CDR3, as DNA: TGCAGTGCTAGGTATAGCAATCAGCCCCAGCATTTT. Its protein is CSARYSNQPQHF.

Comment on this clonotype: Sequence at one end of the junction differs from germline and may be a read error. The chain carries TRBV5-1 and TRBJ2-5, with D unclear. CDR1 SGHRS and CDR2 YFSETQ come from the germline V gene. This CDR3 comprises 13 residues. CDR3 DNA sequence: TGCGCCAGCAGCTTGGACGGTGAGGAGACCCAGTACTTT. Its translation: CASSLDGEETQYF.

Details on this clonotype: One end of the junction varies from germline; a read error may be responsible. The chain employs TRBV9 and TRBJ2-3; D may be TRBD2 (7 bases). CDR3 length: 15 amino acids. CDR1 and CDR2 (germline): SGDLS, YYNGEE. CDR3 loop: CASNVWRGPTDTQYF. In DNA, the CDR3 is TGTGCCAGCAACGTATGGCGGGGGCCCACAGATACGCAGTATTTT.

This clonotype appeared many times. The chain recombines TRBV7-3 with TRBJ2-6; maybe TRBD2 (6 bases). The V end was cut by 5 bases, the J end by 12 bases, with 14 bases between. This CDR3 contains 13 residues. Germline assignment: CDR1 SGHTA and CDR2 FQGTGA. This CDR3 reads CASSLDGTGVLTF. CDR3 bases: TGTGCCAGCAGCCTTGACGGGACTGGCGTCCTGACTTTC.

This clonotype has at least ten counts. The chain uses TRBV4-3 and TRBJ2-7; TRBD1 might be the D (5 bases). V was trimmed by 1 base and J by 3 bases, leaving 13 bases between them. There are 15 residues in the CDR3. Germline loops: CDR1 LGHNA, CDR2 YSLEER. CDR3 protein: CASSQGLGDVYEQYF. DNA of the CDR3: TGCGCCAGCAGCCAAGGTTTAGGGGATGTCTACGAGCAGTACTTC.

The chain has TRBV10-3 and TRBJ1-1, with D possibly being TRBD1 (5 bases). V gave up 0 bases and J gave up 13 bases, with 15 bases separating them. The germline V gene encodes CDR1 ENHRY and CDR2 SYGVKD. The CDR3 is 13 amino acids. Here the CDR3 DNA reads TGTGCCATCAGTGAGTCGACGGGGGTATTAGGTTTCTTT. Translation gives CAISESTGVLGFF.

The rearrangement uses TRBV9 and TRBJ1-1; the D gene is possibly TRBD1 (5 bases). Germline CDR1 is SGDLS and CDR2 is YYNGEE. The CDR3 totals 15 residues. V lost 4 bases to trimming and J lost 2 bases, with 15 bases between them. The CDR3 here is CASSHDQGFNTEAFF. CDR3 DNA: TGTGCCAGCAGCCACGACCAGGGATTCAACACTGAAGCTTTCTTT.

The sample holds a few counts of this clonotype. The chain is built from TRBV20-1 and TRBJ2-4; TRBD1 is a possible D gene (6 bases). V was cut by 6 bases and J by 8 bases, with 17 bases left in between. The CDR3 has 13 amino acids. CDR1 DFQATT and CDR2 SNEGSKA come from the germline V gene (reference sequence). This chain's CDR3 is CSARRRGGDIQYF. CDR3 bases: TGCAGTGCCCGCCGACGAGGGGGTGACATTCAGTACTTC.

The chain carries TRBV10-3 and TRBJ2-3; possibly TRBD1 or TRBD2 for D (5 bases each). The V and J ends lost 2 bases and 0 bases respectively, with 15 bases between them. The germline V gene has CDR1 ENHRY and CDR2 SYGVKD. The CDR3 consists of 17 residues. DNA for the CDR3: TGTGCCATCAGTGAGCGCACCGGGACCCCTAGCACAGATACGCAGTATTTT. Translating gives CAISERTGTPSTDTQYF.

V gene TRBV20-1 combines with J gene TRBJ2-5; maybe TRBD1 (6 bases). CDR1 is DFQATT, CDR2 SNEGSKA, per germline (reference sequence). The length of the CDR3 is 13 residues. Trimming took 6 bases from V and 5 from J, leaving 16 bases between them. The CDR3 DNA reads TGCAGTGCGACCATAGGGGGAAGGGAGACCCAGTACTTC. This gives the protein CSATIGGRETQYF.

The chain employs TRBV4-3 and TRBJ2-4; 12 bases fit TRBD2. Near its end, the DNA agrees better with TRBJ2-5, so the J call may be wrong. This CDR3 has 16 residues. Germline-derived CDR1 and CDR2 are LGHNA and YSLEER. CDR3 DNA: TGCGCCAGCAGCCAAGACGCTAGCGGGGGGGTTGAGACCCAGTACTTC. As protein: CASSQDASGGVETQYF.

V and J are TRBV4-1 and TRBJ2-2, with D perhaps TRBD1 (6 bases). Germline CDR1 MGHRA, CDR2 YSYEKL. Trimming left V 4 bases short and J 0 bases short, with 12 bases between. This CDR3 contains 16 residues. CDR3 residues: CASSRARTANTGELFF. The DNA for the CDR3 is TGCGCCAGCAGCCGGGCCCGGACAGCGAACACCGGGGAGCTGTTTTTT.

CDR3 region: CSVEAGGASYEQYF. In DNA form, the CDR3 reads TGCAGCGTTGAAGCCGGGGGAGCTTCCTACGAGCAGTACTTC. This chain joins TRBV29-1 and TRBJ2-7, with D possibly matching TRBD2 (6 bases). This CDR3 comprises 14 residues. The V gene lost 1 base and the J gene lost 1 base, with 11 bases spanning the gap. Per germline, CDR1 SQVTM and CDR2 ANQGSEA.

This clonotype occurred many times. The chain couples TRBV11-2 to TRBJ2-7, with 10 positions matching TRBD1. Trimming removed 7 bases from V and 2 bases from J; junction bases left unmatched: 8. Germline loops: CDR1 SGHAT, CDR2 FQNNGV. This CDR3 region has 15 residues. The CDR3 region has the DNA TGTGCCAGCACCGAGGTTGGACAGGGGGCCTACGAGCAGTACTTC. Its protein is CASTEVGQGAYEQYF.